This TCR beta chain was found in a study of vaccination and CD4 T cells after COVID-19. Overall study: A median of around 70 days (range 14 to 241) separated dose two from the taking of post-vaccine samples. Three convalescent patients gave samples at day 14 and days 161 to 241 post-vaccination. Findings of the study overall: The median count of SARS-CoV-2-reactive clonotypes rose from 21 to 38, not significantly.

This clonotype was recorded only once. Its antigen is unidentified. Time point of the sample: late sampling 161 to 241 days after vaccination in three convalescent patients. CDR1 is KGHSH and CDR2 is LQKENI in the germline V gene. The V end lost 6 bases, the J end lost 3 bases, and 11 bases lay between the germline ends. The CDR3 is 13 residues long. TCRdb re-called the PCR reads through MiXCR, storing one row per CDR3 protein. The sample carries about 29,000 distinct CDR3 sequences, 50% recorded once. Sequencing was performed on CD4+ T cells from blood, taken about 7 months after SARS-CoV-2 vaccination. This clonotype was sampled from a human donor who had recovered from COVID-19. J is TRBJ1-2 and V is TRBV18; D is perhaps TRBD1 (6 bases). CDR3 residues: CASSTQGHYGYTF. CDR3 nucleotides: TGTGCCAGCTCGACACAGGGTCACTATGGCTACACCTTC.